One and the same sample provided the 16 T cell receptor beta chains below, sequenced in a study of T cells in Graves' hyperthyroidism and ophthalmopathy (dated by TCRdb to between 2018 and 2021). Libraries were constructed by multiplex PCR. The sequencer listed for this sample is Illumina HiSeq 2000. The TCR beta CDR3 regions were amplified from the RNA transcripts. A first-round RT-PCR of the TCR CDR3 used the HTBI primer set with the Qiagen OneStep RT-PCR kit. Using fastp at Q25 and MiXCR, TCRdb reprocessed the public reads and kept productive beta chains. Merged by CDR3 protein, the rows form single entries marked with the most common genes and DNA. The sample table records roughly 720,000 distinct CDR3 sequences; approximately 15% of these occur just once. Together, the top ten hold about a sixth of the sample. The sample was blood. All receptors come from a man between 50 and 59 years old with Graves' hyperthyroidism.

The chain has TRBV18 and TRBJ1-6; TRBD1 matches at 8 bases. Germline CDR1 KGHSH, CDR2 LQKENI. Trimming cost V 2 bases and J 11 bases; bases outside gene matches: 8. The CDR3 totals 15 residues. In DNA form, the CDR3 reads TGTGCCAGCTCACCAGGACAGGGAGCAGTGGCACCCCTCCACTTT. This codes for CASSPGQGAVAPLHF.

This clonotype was counted a few times. V usage is TRBV5-1 and J usage is TRBJ2-1, with unresolved D. This CDR3 is 15 amino acids long. Trimming removed 4 bases from V and 3 bases from J, with 14 bases in between. In germline, CDR1 is SGHRS, CDR2 YFSETQ. The CDR3 sequence: CASSRPGELYNEQFF. The CDR3 DNA follows: TGCGCCAGCAGCCGGCCGGGTGAACTCTACAATGAGCAGTTCTTC.

The table lists this clonotype with a few counts. The chain combines TRBV19 with TRBJ2-7; D gene ambiguous. Trimming cost V 5 bases and J 3 bases, with 11 bases left between them. CDR1 is LNHDA, CDR2 SQIVND, per germline (reference sequence). The CDR3 is 13 residues long. The CDR3 sequence is CASSVRPVYEQYF. The CDR3 DNA is TGTGCCAGTAGTGTCCGACCTGTCTACGAGCAGTACTTC.

This clonotype has at least ten counts. The rearrangement links TRBV30 to TRBJ2-1, with TRBD2 as a possible D gene (5 bases). The V end was cut by 4 bases, the J end by 0 bases, with 13 bases between. The length of the CDR3 is 15 residues. The germline gives CDR1 GTSNPN, CDR2 SVGIG (reference sequence). This chain's CDR3 is CAWTTGDYSYNEQFF. The CDR3 DNA is TGTGCCTGGACCACCGGGGATTACTCCTACAATGAGCAGTTCTTC. Together with reference TRBV30 and TRBJ2-1, the CDR3 gives the full variable domain: SQTIHQWPATLVQPVGSPLSLECTVEGTSNPNLYWYRQAAGRGLQLLFYSVGIGQISSEVPQNLSASRPQDRQFILSSKKLLLSDSGFYLCAWTTGDYSYNEQFFGPGTRLTVL.

This clonotype was observed many times. The chain recombines TRBV7-9 with TRBJ2-1; D is unresolved. CDR1 and CDR2 from the germline V gene are SEHNR and FQNEAQ (reference sequence). The germline V and J ends were trimmed by 5 bases and 6 bases, with 14 bases remaining between them. The CDR3 length is 14 residues. The CDR3 sequence: CASSTVLGLNEQFF. In DNA form, the CDR3 reads TGTGCCAGCAGCACCGTATTGGGTCTCAATGAGCAGTTCTTC.

The V and J genes are TRBV10-3 and TRBJ2-1, with 12 bases identical to TRBD2. The CDR3 has 17 amino acids. V was clipped by 2 bases and J by 0 bases; unmatched bases: 2. Germline V lookup: CDR1 ENHRY, CDR2 SYGVKD. The DNA for the CDR3 is TGTGCCATCAGTGAGGCTAGCGGGAGGGACTCCTACAATGAGCAGTTCTTC. Translation gives CAISEASGRDSYNEQFF.

The chain recombines TRBV4-1 with TRBJ2-1, with TRBD1 identical over 8 bases. Germline CDR1 is MGHRA and CDR2 is YSYEKL. The CDR3 consists of 13 residues. V shed 2 bases and J 12 bases; nucleotides not matched to a gene: 6. The CDR3 bases are TGCGCCAGCAGCCAATACTTCGGACAGGGGCAGTTCTTC. This gives the protein CASSQYFGQGQFF.

The chain employs TRBV19 and TRBJ2-1; tentative D call: TRBD2 (5 bases). Germline values: CDR1 LNHDA, CDR2 SQIVND (reference sequence). The CDR3 extends over 15 amino acids. Trimming pared 7 bases from V and 0 bases from J, leaving 13 bases between. The CDR3 DNA is TGTGCCAGTACTATGATGGGGAGCTCCTACAATGAGCAGTTCTTC. Amino acid sequence: CASTMMGSSYNEQFF.

This clonotype was counted at least ten times. The chain combines TRBV11-2 with TRBJ2-1; 10 bases are shared with TRBD2. Germline V gives CDR1 SGHAT, CDR2 FQNNGV. The CDR3 is 14 amino acids. Trimming cost V 5 bases and J 7 bases; bases outside gene matches: 5. The CDR3 sequence: CASSLGTSVNEQFF. In DNA form, the CDR3 reads TGTGCCAGCAGCCTCGGGACTAGCGTAAATGAGCAGTTCTTC.

A few counts support this clonotype. The rearrangement links TRBV10-3 to TRBJ2-7, with 8 bases lining up with TRBD1. CDR3 length equals 16 residues. Germline V gene lookup returns CDR1 ENHRY and CDR2 SYGVKD. Trimming removed 4 bases from V and 5 bases from J; junction bases left unmatched: 13. This CDR3 is CAISVFPGGYFHEQYF. CDR3 bases: TGTGCCATCAGTGTCTTTCCAGGGGGCTATTTCCACGAGCAGTACTTC.

J is TRBJ1-2 and V is TRBV24-1; possible D gene TRBD1, 5 bases. The CDR3 has 15 residues. V was pared by 4 bases and J by 6 bases, with 17 bases between. The germline V gene has CDR1 KGHDR and CDR2 SFDVKD. As DNA, the CDR3 is TGTGCCACCAGTGACTACCATTCAGGGAGGGATGGCTACACCTTC. Residues: CATSDYHSGRDGYTF.

This clonotype appeared many times. The gene calls are TRBV20-1 and TRBJ2-5, with 8 nucleotides matching TRBD2. V shed 1 base, J shed 3 bases, and the junction held 19 bases outside the gene matches. CDR1 and CDR2 from the germline V gene are DFQATT and SNEGSKA (reference sequence). The CDR3 has 19 amino acids. The CDR3 DNA reads TGCAGTGCTAGAGTGGGGACGACCGGGACTAGTCCAATTAAAGAGACCCAGTACTTC. Translating gives CSARVGTTGTSPIKETQYF.

V and J are TRBV2 and TRBJ2-7; TRBD2 agrees at 9 bases. CDR3 size: 15 residues. Germline V gene data show CDR1 as SNHLY and CDR2 as FYNNEI. V trimming: 6 bases; J trimming: 6 bases; junction bases outside the gene matches: 12. CDR3 amino acids: CASRDGGSGSSEQYF. The CDR3 nucleotides read TGTGCCAGCAGAGACGGGGGTAGCGGGAGTTCCGAGCAGTACTTC.

This clonotype was picked up many times. The chain links TRBV19 to TRBJ2-1, with 7 bases lining up with TRBD1. The CDR3 is 14 amino acids. Germline lookup yields CDR1 LNHDA and CDR2 SQIVND (reference sequence). V lost 3 bases to trimming and J lost 9 bases; unmatched junction nucleotides: 8. This CDR3 is CASSITGVGSEQFF. The CDR3 coding sequence is TGTGCCAGTAGTATCACAGGGGTTGGGAGTGAGCAGTTCTTC.

This chain joins TRBV4-3 and TRBJ2-2; D is possibly TRBD1 (5 bases). V shed 4 bases and J shed 4 bases, with 13 bases lying between them. Germline CDR1 LGHNA, CDR2 YSLEER. The CDR3 is 15 amino acids. The chain's CDR3 is CASSPRAQGTGELFF. Here the CDR3 DNA reads TGCGCCAGCAGCCCCCGGGCCCAGGGCACCGGGGAGCTGTTTTTT.

The chain couples TRBV28 to TRBJ1-3; D ambiguous. Trimming took off 4 bases at V and 0 bases at J, with 7 bases between the two ends. The germline CDR1 and CDR2 sequences are MDHEN and SYDVKM. The CDR3 loop spans 14 amino acids. The CDR3 DNA reads as TGTGCCAGCAGTTCGGTTAACTCTGGAAACACCATATATTTT. Encoded protein: CASSSVNSGNTIYF. Supplemented by reference TRBV28 and TRBJ1-3, the full variable domain reads DVKVTQSSRYLVKRTGEKVFLECVQDMDHENMFWYRQDPGLGLRLIYFSYDVKMKEKGDIPEGYSVSREKKERFSLILESASTNQTSMYLCASSSVNSGNTIYFGEGSWLTVV.